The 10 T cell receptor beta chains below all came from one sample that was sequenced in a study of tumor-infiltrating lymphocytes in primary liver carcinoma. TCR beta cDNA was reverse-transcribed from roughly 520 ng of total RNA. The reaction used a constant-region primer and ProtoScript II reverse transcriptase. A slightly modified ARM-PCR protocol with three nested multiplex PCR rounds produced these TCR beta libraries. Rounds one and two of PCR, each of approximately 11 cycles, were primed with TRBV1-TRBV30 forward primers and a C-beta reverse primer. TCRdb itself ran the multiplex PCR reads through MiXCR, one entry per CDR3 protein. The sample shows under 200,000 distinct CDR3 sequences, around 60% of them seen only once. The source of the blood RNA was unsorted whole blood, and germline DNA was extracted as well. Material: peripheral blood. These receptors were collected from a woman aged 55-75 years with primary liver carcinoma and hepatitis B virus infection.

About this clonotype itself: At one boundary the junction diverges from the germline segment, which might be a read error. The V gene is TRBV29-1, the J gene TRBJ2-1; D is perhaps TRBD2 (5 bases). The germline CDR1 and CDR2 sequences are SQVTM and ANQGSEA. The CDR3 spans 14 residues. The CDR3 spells CNVASGRIHNERFF. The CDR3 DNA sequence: TGCAACGTTGCGAGTGGGAGAATCCACAATGAGCGGTTCTTC.

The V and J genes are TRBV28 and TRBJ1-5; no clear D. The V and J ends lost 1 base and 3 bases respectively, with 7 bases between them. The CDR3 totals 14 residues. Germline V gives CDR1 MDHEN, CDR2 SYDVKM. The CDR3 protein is CASSLSSSNQPQHF. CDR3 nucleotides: TGTGCCAGCAGTTTATCCAGTTCCAATCAGCCCCAGCATTTT.

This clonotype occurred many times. CDR3 nucleotide sequence: TGTGCCAGCAGCCAAGAAGCGCTCGGGACAGGGAATAATCAGCCCCAGCATTTT. Translated: CASSQEALGTGNNQPQHF. This chain links TRBV4-2 with TRBJ1-5; TRBD1 matches 9 bases. Germline V CDR1 and CDR2: LGHNA, YNFKEQ. The CDR3 extends over 18 amino acids. The trim removed 0 bases at V and 4 bases at J, leaving 10 bases unmatched.

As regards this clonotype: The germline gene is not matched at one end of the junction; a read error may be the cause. CDR3 coding DNA: TGCGGCGTTGAAGAGGTAACTAGCGGTCGCACAGATACGCAGTATTTT. This translates into CGVEEVTSGRTDTQYF. J is TRBJ2-3 and V is TRBV29-1; 8 positions agree with TRBD2. The germline V gene encodes CDR1 SQVTM and CDR2 ANQGSEA. This CDR3 is built from 16 residues.

The CDR3 bases are TGTGCCAGCAGCCCCTTCGGGAGCGGCTACAATGAGCAGTTCTTC. Protein sequence: CASSPFGSGYNEQFF. The chain links TRBV7-8 to TRBJ2-1, with D possibly matching TRBD2 (6 bases). The V gene's germline CDR1 is SGHVS and CDR2 FQNEAQ. This CDR3 comprises 15 residues. The ends were cut back, 5 bases at V and 3 bases at J, with 14 bases in the middle.

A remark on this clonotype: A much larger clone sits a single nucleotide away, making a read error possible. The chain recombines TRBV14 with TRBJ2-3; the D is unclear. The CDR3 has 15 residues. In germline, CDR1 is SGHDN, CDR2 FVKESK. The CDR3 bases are TGTGCCAGCAGCCAAGGGTACTCTAACACAGATAGGCAGTATTTT. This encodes CASSQGYSNTDRQYF.

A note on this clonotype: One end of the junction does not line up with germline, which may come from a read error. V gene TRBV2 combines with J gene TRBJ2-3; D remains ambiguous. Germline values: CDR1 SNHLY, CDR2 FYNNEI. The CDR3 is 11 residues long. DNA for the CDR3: TGTGCCAGCAGTTTCGAAGATAGGCAGTATTTT. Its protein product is CASSFEDRQYF. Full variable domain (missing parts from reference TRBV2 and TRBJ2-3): EPEVTQTPSHQVTQMGQEVILRCVPISNHLYFYWYRQILGQKVEFLVSFYNNEISEKSEIFDDQFSVERPDGSNFTLKIRSTKLEDSAMYFCASSFEDRQYFGPGTRLTVL.

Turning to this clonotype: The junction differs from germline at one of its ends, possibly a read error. This CDR3 is CAISEGEGDTGELFF. CDR3 DNA: TGTGCCATCAGTGAAGGCGAGGGCGACACCGGTGAGCTGTTTTTT. The V and J genes are TRBV10-3 and TRBJ2-2; D perhaps matches TRBD2 (5 bases). This CDR3 comprises 15 residues. Germline lookup yields CDR1 ENHRY and CDR2 SYGVKD.

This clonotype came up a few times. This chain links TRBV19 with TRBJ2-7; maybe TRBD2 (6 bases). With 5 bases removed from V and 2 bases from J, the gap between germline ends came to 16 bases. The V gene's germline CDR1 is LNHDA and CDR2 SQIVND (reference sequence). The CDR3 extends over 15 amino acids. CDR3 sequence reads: CASSYVWDSPYEQYF. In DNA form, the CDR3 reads TGTGCCAGTAGTTATGTCTGGGACTCCCCCTACGAGCAGTACTTC. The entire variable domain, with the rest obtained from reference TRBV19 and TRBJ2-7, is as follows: DGGITQSPKYLFRKEGQNVTLSCEQNLNHDAMYWYRQDPGQGLRLIYYSQIVNDFQKGDIAEGYSVSREKKESFPLTVTSAQKNPTAFYLCASSYVWDSPYEQYFGPGTRLTVT.

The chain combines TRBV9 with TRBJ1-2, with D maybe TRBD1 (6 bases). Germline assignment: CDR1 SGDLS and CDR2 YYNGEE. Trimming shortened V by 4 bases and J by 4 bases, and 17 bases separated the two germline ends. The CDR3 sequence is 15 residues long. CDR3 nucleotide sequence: TGTGCCAGCAGCTCCCAAACAGGGATGGGCTATGGCTACACCTTC. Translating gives CASSSQTGMGYGYTF.